The clone carrying this T cell receptor beta chain was seen a single time. Its antigen is as yet unknown. Produced via immunoSEQ multiplex PCR; TCRdb's table is partial and in-frame only. The sample consists of about 110,000 clones, about 92% of them appearing once. This record belongs to a study of graft-versus-host responses after intestinal transplantation. Whole-study context: Anti-thymocyte globulin served as induction for all recipients, who then took tacrolimus and steroids for approximately 3 years. Overall study results and limits: Some GvH clones appeared in ileal mucosa or blood before recipient bone marrow.

The material sequenced was unstimulated CD8+ T cells sorted from spleen or lymph node cells, taken before transplant. The receptor's source is a human donor who was the organ donor for an intestinal transplant.

This CDR3 is CASSQEKIIRTDTQYF. The CDR3 coding sequence is TGTGCCAGCAGCCAAGAAAAGATAATCCGCACAGATACGCAGTATTTT. V gene TRBV14 combines with J gene TRBJ2-3; D gene unclear. Trimming removed 0 bases at V and 1 base at J, with 11 bases between. Germline CDR1 is SGHDN and CDR2 is FVKESK. The CDR3 is 16 amino acids.